A single sample is the source of the 6 T cell receptor beta chains below, sequenced in a study of Ad26.COV2.S vaccination and SARS-CoV-2 variants. Libraries were prepared by immunoSEQ multiplex PCR; TCRdb keeps only in-frame clonotypes and omits some of them. The data show about 400,000 clones, with under 90% seen just once and nearly 7.5% held by the top ten. The treatment here: around 19 received Ad26.COV2.S at low or high dose, single or two shots; roughly 5 received placebo; per-sample allocation not given. Sample collection was performed on day 63 after the first vaccine or placebo injection. The sample was peripheral blood, taken in a trial of Ad26.COV2.S vaccine versus placebo. The receptors were gathered from a person aged 18-65 years who received the Ad26.COV2.S COVID-19 vaccine or a placebo.

The chain joins TRBV7-9 to TRBJ2-7; D is unresolved. This CDR3 contains 11 residues. V lost 7 bases, J lost 6 bases, and 10 bases lay in between. Germline CDR1 is SEHNR and CDR2 is FQNEAQ (reference sequence). The CDR3: CASTTSGEQYF. CDR3 in DNA: TGTGCCAGCACGACTTCCGGCGAGCAGTACTTC.

This clone was seen a single time. The chain recombines TRBV18 with TRBJ1-1; D gene ambiguous. CDR1 and CDR2 from the germline V gene are KGHSH and LQKENI. The V end was cut by 3 bases, the J end by 2 bases, with 13 bases between. The length of the CDR3 is 15 residues. CDR3 DNA sequence: TGTGCCAGCTCACCTCCAGAGTTTGAAAACACTGAAGCTTTCTTT. Translating gives CASSPPEFENTEAFF.

This clone showed up just once. The CDR3 coding sequence is TGTGCCAGCTCACCACTCGGCAGGGACTATGGCTACACCTTC. This sequence encodes CASSPLGRDYGYTF. This chain links TRBV18 with TRBJ1-2; tentatively, D is TRBD1 (5 bases). The CDR3 runs 14 residues. Per germline, CDR1 KGHSH and CDR2 LQKENI. The V and J ends lost 1 base and 3 bases respectively, with 9 bases between them.

This chain links TRBV14 with TRBJ1-1; D perhaps matches TRBD1 (6 bases). Germline assignment: CDR1 SGHDN and CDR2 FVKESK. Deletions cut 5 bases from V and 3 bases from J, with 19 bases between. The CDR3 covers 16 residues. CDR3 sequence: CASSALRGGDYTEAFF. CDR3 bases: TGTGCCAGCAGCGCCTTGAGGGGGGGTGATTACACTGAAGCTTTCTTT.

This chain joins TRBV6-5 and TRBJ1-2; maybe TRBD1 (6 bases). The germline gives CDR1 MNHEY, CDR2 SVGAGI. The CDR3 runs 15 residues. The ends were cut back, 2 bases at V and 8 bases at J, with 18 bases in the middle. For the CDR3, the DNA is TGTGCCAGCAGTTACGGTAGCAGGGGCGAGTTCGGCTACACCTTC. Translating gives CASSYGSRGEFGYTF.

This clone occurred a few times. The chain recombines TRBV2 with TRBJ1-1, with D perhaps TRBD1 (5 bases). The CDR3 runs to 14 residues. The V end lost 7 bases, the J end lost 5 bases, and 17 bases lay between the germline ends. Germline CDR1 SNHLY, CDR2 FYNNEI. The CDR3 sequence: CASKEVAGNTEAFF. The CDR3 region has the DNA TGTGCCAGCAAGGAGGTCGCAGGGAATACTGAAGCTTTCTTT.